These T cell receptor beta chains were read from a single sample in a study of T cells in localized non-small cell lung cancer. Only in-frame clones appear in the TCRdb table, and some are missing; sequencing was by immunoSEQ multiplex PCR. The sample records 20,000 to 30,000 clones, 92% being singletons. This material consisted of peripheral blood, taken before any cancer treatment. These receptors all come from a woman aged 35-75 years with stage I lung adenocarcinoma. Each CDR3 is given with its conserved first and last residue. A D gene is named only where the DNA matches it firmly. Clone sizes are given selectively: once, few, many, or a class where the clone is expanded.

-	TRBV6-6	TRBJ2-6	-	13	TGTGCCAGCACCGTAGTGGGGGCCAACGTCCTGACTTTC	CASTVVGANVLTF
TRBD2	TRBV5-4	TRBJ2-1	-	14	TGTGCCAGCAGCTTGCCTAGCGGAAAAAATGAGCAGTTCTTC	CASSLPSGKNEQFF
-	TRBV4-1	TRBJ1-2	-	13	TGCGCCAGCAGCCCAGGGTTAAACTATGGCTACACCTTC	CASSPGLNYGYTF
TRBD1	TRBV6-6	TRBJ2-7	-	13	TGTGCCCTCCGGGGGGGACAGGGGTGGGAGCAGTACTTC	CALRGGQGWEQYF
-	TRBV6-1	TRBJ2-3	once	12	TGTGCCAGCGGGAGGAGGGCAGATACGCAGTATTTT	CASGRRADTQYF
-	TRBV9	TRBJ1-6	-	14	TGTGCCAGCAGCGTGGGGCAGTTTAATTCACCCCTCCACTTT	CASSVGQFNSPLHF
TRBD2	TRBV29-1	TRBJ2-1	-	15	TGCAGCGTTGAAGTTGAGGGGCTAGCGGACAATGAGCAGTTCTTC	CSVEVEGLADNEQFF
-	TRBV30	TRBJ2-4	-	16	TGTGCCTGGAGTGTATGGTCCCCAGGGGCCAAAAACATTCAGTACTTC	CAWSVWSPGAKNIQYF
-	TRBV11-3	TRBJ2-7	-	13	TGTGCCAGCAGCCCGGGGCACGGGGGAGAGCAGTACTTC	CASSPGHGGEQYF
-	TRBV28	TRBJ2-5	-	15	TGTGCCAGCAGCCTACCCGGGGCGAGTGGGGAGACCCAGTACTTC	CASSLPGASGETQYF
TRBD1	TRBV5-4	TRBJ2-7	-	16	TGTGCCAGCAGCTTCGGAGTGGGACAGACCTCCTACGAGCAGTACTTC	CASSFGVGQTSYEQYF
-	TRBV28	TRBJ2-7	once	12	TGTGCCAGCAGTTCGATCGATTACGAGCAGTACTTC	CASSSIDYEQYF
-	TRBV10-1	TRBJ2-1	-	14	TGCGCCAGCAGTGAGACTGCACACGGGGCCAAGGTACTCTTC	CASSETAHGAKVLF
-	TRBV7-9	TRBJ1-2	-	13	TGTGCCAGCAACCTACAGGGCGGGGGAGGCTACACCTTC	CASNLQGGGGYTF
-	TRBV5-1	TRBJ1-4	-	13	TGCGCCAGCAGGGGCCCAGGAGGGGAAAAACTGTTTTTT	CASRGPGGEKLFF
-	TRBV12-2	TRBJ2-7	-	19	TGTGCAAGTCGCTTAGCGCTAAGGGCTAGCGGGATCGATACCTACGAGCAGTACTTC	CASRLALRASGIDTYEQYF
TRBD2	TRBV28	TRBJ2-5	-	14	TGTGCCAGCAGTCGAGATAGCGGGATTGAGACCCAGTACTTC	CASSRDSGIETQYF
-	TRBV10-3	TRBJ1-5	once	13	TGTGCCATCAGTGAGTCGAAGGGTCAGCCCCAGCATTTT	CAISESKGQPQHF
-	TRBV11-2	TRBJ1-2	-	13	TGTGCCAGCAGCTTAGCAGGGGACTATGGCTACACCTTC	CASSLAGDYGYTF
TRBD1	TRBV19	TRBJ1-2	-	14	TGTGCCAGTAGATGGGGGACAGCGATCTATGGCTACACCTTC	CASRWGTAIYGYTF
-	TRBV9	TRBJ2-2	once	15	TGTGCCAGCAGCTCCGGGAATTCGAACACCGGGGAGCTGTTTTTT	CASSSGNSNTGELFF
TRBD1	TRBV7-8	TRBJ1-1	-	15	TGTGCCAGCAGCTTAGTTAACAGGGGTAACACTGAAGCTTTCTTT	CASSLVNRGNTEAFF
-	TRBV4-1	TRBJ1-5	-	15	TGCGCCAGCAGCCAAGCTGGGAGGGATAATCAGCCCCAGCATTTT	CASSQAGRDNQPQHF
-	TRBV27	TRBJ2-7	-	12	TGTGCCACCCGGAGGAGGACTACCGAGCAGTACTTC	CATRRRTTEQYF
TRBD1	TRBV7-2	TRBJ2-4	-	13	TGTGCCAGCAGCTTAGGCGGGACAGGGAAGCAATACTTC	CASSLGGTGKQYF
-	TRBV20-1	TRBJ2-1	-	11	TGCAGTGCGCCCCAGGGCAATGAGCAGTTCTTC	CSAPQGNEQFF
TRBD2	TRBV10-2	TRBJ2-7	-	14	TGCGCCAGCAGTGAAAGACTAGCGGTATACGAGCAGTACTTC	CASSERLAVYEQYF
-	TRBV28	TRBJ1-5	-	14	TGTGCCAGCACCTCGCTGGGCTCGGGGCAGCCCCAGCATTTT	CASTSLGSGQPQHF
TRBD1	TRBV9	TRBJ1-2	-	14	TGTGCCAGCAGCGGAACCGGGACAGGGGAGGGCTACACCTTC	CASSGTGTGEGYTF
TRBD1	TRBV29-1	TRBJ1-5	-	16	TGCAGCGTTCCCCCCTCGGACAGGGGGTTCAATCAGCCCCAGCATTTT	CSVPPSDRGFNQPQHF
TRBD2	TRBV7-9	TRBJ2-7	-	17	TGTGCCAGCAGCCGGGAGGATCTAGCGGGAGTCTCCTACGAGCAGTACTTC	CASSREDLAGVSYEQYF
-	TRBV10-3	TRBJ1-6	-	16	TGTGCCATCAGTGAGTCGATCGTGGCAGAGAATTCACCCCTCCACTTT	CAISESIVAENSPLHF
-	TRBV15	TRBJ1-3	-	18	TGTGCCACCAGCAGGGATCTAGGCGGGGGGCTTTCTGGAAACACCATATATTTT	CATSRDLGGGLSGNTIYF
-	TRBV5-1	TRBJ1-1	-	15	TGCGCCAGCAGCTTGCGGGGTTCGGGGAACACTGAAGCTTTCTTT	CASSLRGSGNTEAFF
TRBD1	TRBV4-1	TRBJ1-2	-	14	TGCGCCAGCAGCCTCCGGGACAGGAACTATGGCTACACCTTC	CASSLRDRNYGYTF
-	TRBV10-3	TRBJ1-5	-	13	TGTGCCATCAGTGCTGGTGAAACCCAGCCCCAGCATTTT	CAISAGETQPQHF
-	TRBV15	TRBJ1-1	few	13	TGTGCCACCAGCAGAGTGGGATACACTGAAGCTTTCTTT	CATSRVGYTEAFF
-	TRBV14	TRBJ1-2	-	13	TGTGCCAGCAGCCAAGCAGGACTTGGGGGCTACACCTTC	CASSQAGLGGYTF
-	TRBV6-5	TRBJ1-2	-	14	TGTGCCAGCAGAATCCCCATTGCTAACTATGGCTACACCTTC	CASRIPIANYGYTF
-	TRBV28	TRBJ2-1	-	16	TGTGCCAGCAGTTTCCGAACGCGGACCATCTACAATGAGCAGTTCTTC	CASSFRTRTIYNEQFF
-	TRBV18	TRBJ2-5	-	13	TGTGCCAGCTCACCAGGGACCGAAGAGACCCAGTACTTC	CASSPGTEETQYF
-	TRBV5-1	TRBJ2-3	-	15	TGCGCCAGCAGCTTGGCTCCCCGCGGCACAGATACGCAGTATTTT	CASSLAPRGTDTQYF
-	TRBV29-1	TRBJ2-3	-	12	TGCAGCGTATCAGACTACACAGATACGCAGTATTTT	CSVSDYTDTQYF
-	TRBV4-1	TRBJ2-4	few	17	TGCGCCAGCAGCCAAGTAAGAGGGAGTATGTCCAAAAACATTCAGTACTTC	CASSQVRGSMSKNIQYF
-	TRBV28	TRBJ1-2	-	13	TGTGCCAGCAGTCAGGTTGCGAACTATGGCTACACCTTC	CASSQVANYGYTF
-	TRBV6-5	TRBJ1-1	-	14	TGTGCCAGCAGTTACCGCCACTTTAACACTGAAGCTTTCTTT	CASSYRHFNTEAFF